Given below is one T cell receptor (beta chain) in context. UMIs were attached via template switching, each with a 6-nucleotide sample barcode. Using the 5' RACE reads, TCRdb records one entry per CDR3 protein without DNA. Recorded for this sample: fewer than 400,000 distinct CDR3 sequences. This entry comes from a study of monozygotic twins with inflammatory bowel disease. Germline V gene sequence: CDR1 LGHDT, CDR2 YNNKEL (reference sequence). This CDR3 is 15 amino acids long. Collection of an approximately 2.5 ml blood sample took place per donor. The chain carries TRBV3-1 and TRBJ2-7; without DNA, the TCRdb call of TRBD1 cannot be checked. The sequence was collected from a human donor with ulcerative colitis or Crohn's disease, or a healthy co-twin of an affected twin (not recorded which). The sample taken for sequencing was blood. This CDR3 is CASSRGQGDPYEQYF.